One and the same sample provided the 25 T cell receptor beta chains below, sequenced in a study of cytomegalovirus exposure and HLA in healthy donors (dated by TCRdb to 2016 to 2017). Library preparation employed the immunoSEQ multiplex PCR assay. The multiplex PCR relied on a mix of 60 forward primers for TCR Vbeta segments and 13 reverse primers for TCR Jbeta segments. The source is immuneACCESS, and TCRdb retained only in-frame sequences with V and J called. Part of the clones is not carried over; for the studies checked, unresolved V genes explain less than half of this, and the remainder is unexplained. The sample table holds about 160,000 clones, of which roughly 87% were seen once. The ten largest account for about 1.6% of the sample. The material sequenced was PBMCs. The receptor set was obtained from a girl between 10 and 17 years old in good health and CMV-seropositive.

This chain links TRBV19 with TRBJ2-4; TRBD2 aligns across 9 bases. This CDR3 comprises 15 residues. From germline, CDR1 is LNHDA and CDR2 SQIVND (reference sequence). J lost 4 bases, V lost 3 bases, and 4 bases had no gene match. The CDR3 protein is CASSMEREAKNIQYF. The CDR3 DNA follows: TGTGCCAGTAGTATGGAGCGGGAGGCTAAAAACATTCAGTACTTC.

The CDR3 region has the DNA TGTGCCAGTAAGATTAGGGGGAACACCGGGGAGCTGTTTTTT. Translation gives CASKIRGNTGELFF. V and J are TRBV19 and TRBJ2-2; D might be TRBD1 (5 bases). Germline-derived CDR1 and CDR2 are LNHDA and SQIVND (reference sequence). Trimming shortened V by 7 bases and J by 1 base, and 10 bases separated the two germline ends. The CDR3 loop spans 14 amino acids.

The chain recombines TRBV30 with TRBJ1-1; D ambiguous. The CDR3 spans 16 residues. V was cut by 4 bases and J by 0 bases, with 18 bases left in between. Germline V gene sequence: CDR1 GTSNPN, CDR2 SVGIG (reference sequence). For the CDR3, the DNA is TGTGCCTGGAAGTTGAGAGGTTTCCGGTTGAACACTGAAGCTTTCTTT. It translates to CAWKLRGFRLNTEAFF.

V usage is TRBV10-3 and J usage is TRBJ2-5; 10 bases agree with TRBD2. With 4 bases clipped from V and 3 bases from J, the junction kept 14 bases outside the gene matches. The CDR3 covers 18 residues. Germline lookup yields CDR1 ENHRY and CDR2 SYGVKD. This CDR3 reads CAISARLAGEGEKETQYF. Here the CDR3 DNA reads TGTGCCATCAGTGCAAGGCTAGCGGGAGAGGGGGAGAAAGAGACCCAGTACTTC.

The CDR3 DNA sequence: TGCAGCGTGAAGACGCGACAGGGGAAGATTCACGAGCAGTACTTC. Translating gives CSVKTRQGKIHEQYF. This chain uses TRBV29-1 with TRBJ2-7; 8 bases map to TRBD1. The CDR3 is 15 residues long. Per germline, CDR1 SQVTM and CDR2 ANQGSEA. J lost 5 bases, V lost 6 bases, and 15 bases had no gene match.

The J gene is TRBJ1-1, the V gene TRBV29-1; 9 bases align to TRBD1. Per the germline V gene, CDR1 is SQVTM and CDR2 is ANQGSEA. The CDR3 sequence is 12 residues long. Trimming took 4 bases from V and 5 from J; bases not matched to a gene: 2. CDR3 DNA sequence: TGCAGCGTTGGGACAGGGGAGACTGAAGCTTTCTTT. This translates into CSVGTGETEAFF.

This clone was counted a few times. V and J are TRBV25-1 and TRBJ1-1, with D uncertain. CDR1 MGHDK and CDR2 SYGVNS come from the germline V gene. The length of the CDR3 is 15 residues. V was clipped by 3 bases and J by 5 bases, with 16 bases between them. The CDR3 DNA is TGTGCCAGCAGTGACCCATCGGGCGGGCTTACTGAAGCTTTCTTT. This codes for CASSDPSGGLTEAFF.

The chain has TRBV2 and TRBJ1-1, with 8 nucleotides matching TRBD1. V lost 7 bases, J lost 4 bases, and 11 bases stayed unmatched. Germline V gives CDR1 SNHLY, CDR2 FYNNEI. The CDR3 extends over 15 amino acids. DNA of the CDR3: TGTGCCAGCACACCCCAGGGGGCCTCGGTCACTGAAGCTTTCTTT. Protein sequence: CASTPQGASVTEAFF.

The rearrangement links TRBV29-1 to TRBJ1-1; a weak D match, TRBD1 (6 bases). Per the germline V gene, CDR1 is SQVTM and CDR2 is ANQGSEA. Trimming removed 7 bases at V and 5 bases at J, with 23 bases between. CDR3 length equals 15 residues. The CDR3: CSGSPLPQGGTEAFF. In nucleotides, the CDR3 is TGCAGCGGCTCACCCCTCCCACAGGGTGGAACTGAAGCTTTCTTT.

This chain joins TRBV7-8 and TRBJ1-3, with 7 bases that match TRBD1. The junction had 7 bases not matched to a gene; V was cut back by 5 bases and J by 3 bases. Germline CDR1 and CDR2: SGHVS and FQNEAQ. The CDR3 runs 15 residues. The CDR3 reads CASSIQTGIGNTIYF. The CDR3 nucleotides are TGTGCCAGCAGCATCCAGACAGGGATTGGAAACACCATATATTTT.

The gene calls are TRBV5-4 and TRBJ2-3, with TRBD1 matching over 8 bases. The CDR3 loop spans 14 amino acids. CDR1 and CDR2 (germline): SGHNT, YYREEE (reference sequence). V lost 4 bases, J lost 6 bases, and 7 bases stayed unmatched. The CDR3 protein is CASSAQDREDTQYF. For the CDR3, the DNA is TGTGCCAGCAGCGCACAGGACAGGGAGGATACGCAGTATTTT.

The chain couples TRBV5-1 to TRBJ2-2; 8 bases map to TRBD1. The CDR3 covers 15 residues. The germline gives CDR1 SGHRS, CDR2 YFSETQ. Trimming cost V 4 bases and J 4 bases; bases outside gene matches: 6. CDR3 DNA sequence: TGCGCCAGCAGCAGTTGGACAGGGAGCACCGGGGAGCTGTTTTTT. Its translation: CASSSWTGSTGELFF.

The J gene is TRBJ1-3, the V gene TRBV21-1. TRBV21-1 is shown as a pseudogene. This CDR3 spans 16 amino acids. CDR3 nucleotides: TGTGCCAGCAGCCCTACCTTACGGTTCTCTGGAAACACCATATATTTT. Translated: CASSPTLRFSGNTIYF.

This clone was found a few times. V and J are TRBV4-3 and TRBJ2-6; D uncertain. This CDR3 contains 16 residues. The V gene lost 1 base and the J gene lost 5 bases, with 12 bases spanning the gap. From germline, CDR1 is LGHNA and CDR2 YSLEER. The chain's CDR3 is CASSQGRIGWANVLTF. The CDR3 coding sequence is TGCGCCAGCAGCCAAGGAAGAATCGGTTGGGCCAACGTCCTGACTTTC.

The chain recombines TRBV6-6 with TRBJ2-7; 10 bases line up with TRBD2. J gave up 3 bases and V 6 bases, and 2 bases lay outside the gene matches. Germline-derived CDR1 and CDR2 are MNHNY and SVGAGI (reference sequence). This CDR3 has 13 residues. The CDR3 nucleotides read TGTGCCAGCAGAGCTAGCGGGGGCTACGAGCAGTACTTC. This codes for CASRASGGYEQYF.

This chain connects TRBV19 to TRBJ1-2; D call uncertain. The germline CDR1 and CDR2 sequences are LNHDA and SQIVND (reference sequence). This CDR3 spans 15 amino acids. V lost 4 bases to trimming and J lost 3 bases, with 15 bases between them. CDR3 sequence reads: CASSTPSRQDYGYTF. As DNA, the CDR3 is TGTGCCAGTAGTACACCCTCTCGGCAGGACTATGGCTACACCTTC.

This chain joins TRBV30 and TRBJ2-5; TRBD2 agrees at 13 bases. The germline V gene has CDR1 GTSNPN and CDR2 SVGIG (reference sequence). The CDR3 extends over 15 amino acids. V was pared by 0 bases and J by 3 bases, with 1 base of the junction left unmatched. The CDR3 nucleotides read TGTGCCTGGAGTGTCGGACTAGCGGGGGAAGAGACCCAGTACTTC. It is translated as CAWSVGLAGEETQYF.

V gene TRBV5-1 combines with J gene TRBJ2-1; TRBD1 matches 7 bases. Trimming cost V 0 bases and J 4 bases; bases outside gene matches: 10. CDR1 is SGHRS, CDR2 YFSETQ, per germline. The CDR3 is 17 residues long. The CDR3 sequence is CASSLAPAGQEYNEQFF. The DNA for the CDR3 is TGCGCCAGCAGCTTGGCCCCGGCAGGACAGGAGTACAATGAGCAGTTCTTC.

The chain uses TRBV6-5 and TRBJ1-3; a weak D match, TRBD1 (5 bases). V lost 2 bases and J lost 0, with 8 bases in between. The germline V gene encodes CDR1 MNHEY and CDR2 SVGAGI. This CDR3 spans 15 amino acids. CDR3 protein: CASSYRTNSGNTIYF. DNA for the CDR3: TGTGCCAGCAGTTACCGGACAAACTCTGGAAACACCATATATTTT.

Here the CDR3 reads CASSEETAGETDTQYF. CDR3 bases: TGTGCCAGCAGTGAGGAGACGGCGGGAGAGACAGATACGCAGTATTTT. This chain uses TRBV25-1 with TRBJ2-3; TRBD2 agrees at 7 bases. Per the germline V gene, CDR1 is MGHDK and CDR2 is SYGVNS. Trimming cost V 3 bases and J 3 bases; bases outside gene matches: 9. The CDR3 loop spans 16 amino acids. The full variable domain, its missing parts supplied by reference TRBV25-1 and TRBJ2-3, is EADIYQTPRYLVIGTGKKITLECSQTMGHDKMYWYQQDPGMELHLIHYSYGVNSTEKGDLSSESTVSRIRTEHFPLTLESARPSHTSQYLCASSEETAGETDTQYFGPGTRLTVL.

The chain has TRBV10-3 and TRBJ1-1; possible D gene TRBD1, 6 bases. The germline CDR1 and CDR2 sequences are ENHRY and SYGVKD. CDR3 length: 14 residues. Trimming took off 6 bases at V and 0 bases at J, with 11 bases between the two ends. The CDR3 sequence: CAIRGAAVNTEAFF. In DNA, the CDR3 is TGTGCCATCAGGGGGGCGGCCGTGAACACTGAAGCTTTCTTT.

The J gene is TRBJ1-1, the V gene TRBV6-5; D is unresolved. V was trimmed by 0 bases and J by 1 base, leaving 9 bases between them. CDR1 and CDR2 from the germline V gene are MNHEY and SVGAGI. This CDR3 spans 15 amino acids. CDR3 sequence (DNA): TGTGCCAGCAGTTACTCTGGCGGATGGAACACTGAAGCTTTCTTT. This encodes CASSYSGGWNTEAFF.

This chain links TRBV28 with TRBJ1-5; TRBD1 matches 7 bases. The CDR3 contains 16 residues. The ends lost 7 bases at V and 1 base at J; junction bases unmatched: 10. CDR1 is MDHEN, CDR2 SYDVKM, per germline. This CDR3 is CASKGWDSESNQPQHF. The CDR3 DNA reads TGTGCCAGCAAGGGCTGGGACAGCGAGAGCAATCAGCCCCAGCATTTT.

In regard to this clone: Relative to the germline gene, one junction end is altered; a read error may explain this. CDR3 nucleotide sequence: TGTGCTAGCAGCCCACGACAGGTACCCTACGAGCAGTACTTC. It encodes CASSPRQVPYEQYF. This chain connects TRBV7-7 to TRBJ2-7, with D possibly matching TRBD1 (6 bases). This CDR3 region has 14 residues. CDR1 and CDR2 (germline): SSHAT, FNYEAQ (reference sequence).

The chain couples TRBV6-1 to TRBJ1-4; D remains ambiguous. CDR3 size: 15 residues. Per the germline V gene, CDR1 is MNHNS and CDR2 is SASEGT. The V and J ends lost 2 bases and 7 bases respectively, with 14 bases between them. This CDR3 reads CASSELSRRGEKLFF. The CDR3 DNA follows: TGTGCCAGCAGTGAACTAAGCAGACGCGGTGAAAAACTGTTTTTT.